Ten or more counts support the clone carrying this TCR beta chain. The antigen is unknown. This may be a read error: a much more frequent sequence differs by one nucleotide. The entry originates in a study of metastatic and nonmetastatic thyroid tumors. Study-wide context: The authors compared repertoires across blood and tumor or nodule tissue from malignant and benign thyroid patients.

Study results and caveats: As reported, TCR beta diversity in blood and tumor was significantly higher in malignant thyroid tumors than in benign nodules.

In the original processing: A distant-metastasis classifier for papillary thyroid cancer was built using CDR3 differences across clinicopathological groups. TCRdb re-analyzed the PCR reads through MiXCR. TCRdb's processing, not the authors' own work, is the source of the V and J calls. The repertoire holds around 5,000 clones, roughly 25% seen once, with around 10% in the top ten. From germline, CDR1 is MNHEY and CDR2 SVGEGT. The CDR3 extends over 15 amino acids. All patients reached thyroid surgery having received no treatment beforehand. The gene calls are TRBV6-2 or TRBV6-3 and TRBJ2-7; D may be TRBD1 (6 bases). The clonotype was recovered from a male donor with papillary thyroid cancer or a benign thyroid nodule (not recorded which). Some clones in this sample may be carry-over from other donors' samples. What was sequenced was adjacent normal tissue. Written as DNA, the CDR3 is TGTGCCACCGTTGGGGGCGGCCGTTCCTCCTACGTGCAGTACTTC. Protein sequence: CATVGGGRSSYVQYF.